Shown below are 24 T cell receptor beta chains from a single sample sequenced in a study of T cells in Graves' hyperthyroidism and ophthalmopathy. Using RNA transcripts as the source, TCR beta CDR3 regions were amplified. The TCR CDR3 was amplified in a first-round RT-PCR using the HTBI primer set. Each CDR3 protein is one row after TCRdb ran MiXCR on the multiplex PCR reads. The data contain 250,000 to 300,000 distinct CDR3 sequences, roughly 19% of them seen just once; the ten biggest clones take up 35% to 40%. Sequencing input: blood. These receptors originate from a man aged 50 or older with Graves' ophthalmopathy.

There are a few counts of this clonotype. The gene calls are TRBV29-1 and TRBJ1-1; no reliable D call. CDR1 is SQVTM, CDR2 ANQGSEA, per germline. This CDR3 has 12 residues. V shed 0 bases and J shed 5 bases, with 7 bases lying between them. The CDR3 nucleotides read TGCAGCGTTGAAGATGCCGGGACTGAAGCTTTCTTT. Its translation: CSVEDAGTEAFF.

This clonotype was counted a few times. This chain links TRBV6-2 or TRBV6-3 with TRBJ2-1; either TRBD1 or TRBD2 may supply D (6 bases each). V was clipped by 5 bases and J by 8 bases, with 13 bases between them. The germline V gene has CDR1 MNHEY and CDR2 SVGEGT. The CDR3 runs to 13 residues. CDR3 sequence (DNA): TGTGCCAGCAGTAAGTCGGGGGCCGATGAGCAGTTCTTC. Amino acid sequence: CASSKSGADEQFF.

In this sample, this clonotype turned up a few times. The CDR3, as DNA: TGTGCCAGCAGTTACCAGACAGGGTACAATGAGCAGTTCTTC. Its translation: CASSYQTGYNEQFF. V is TRBV6-6 and J is TRBJ2-1; 7 nucleotides agree with TRBD1. Germline lookup yields CDR1 MNHNY and CDR2 SVGAGI (reference sequence). The CDR3 loop spans 14 amino acids. J lost 4 bases, V lost 2 bases, and 2 bases had no gene match.

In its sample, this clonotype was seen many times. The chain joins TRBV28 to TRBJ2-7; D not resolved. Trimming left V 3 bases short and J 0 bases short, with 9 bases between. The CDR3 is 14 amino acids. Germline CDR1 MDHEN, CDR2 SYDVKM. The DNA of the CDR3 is TGTGCCAGCAGTTTCGGCCTTGACTCCTACGAGCAGTACTTC. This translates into CASSFGLDSYEQYF.

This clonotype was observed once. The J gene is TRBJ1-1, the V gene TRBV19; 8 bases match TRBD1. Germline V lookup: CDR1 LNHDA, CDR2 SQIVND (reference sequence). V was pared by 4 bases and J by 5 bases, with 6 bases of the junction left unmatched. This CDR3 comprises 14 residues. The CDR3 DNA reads TGTGCCAGTAGTACCAGGGACAGGAGTACTGAAGCTTTCTTT. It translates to CASSTRDRSTEAFF.

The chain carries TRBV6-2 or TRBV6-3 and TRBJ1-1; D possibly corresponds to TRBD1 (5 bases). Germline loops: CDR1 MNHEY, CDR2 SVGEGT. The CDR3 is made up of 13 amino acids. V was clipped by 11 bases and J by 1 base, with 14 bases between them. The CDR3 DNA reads TGTGCCGCAGCGGGACTCAGGAACACTGAAGCTTTCTTT. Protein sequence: CAAAGLRNTEAFF.

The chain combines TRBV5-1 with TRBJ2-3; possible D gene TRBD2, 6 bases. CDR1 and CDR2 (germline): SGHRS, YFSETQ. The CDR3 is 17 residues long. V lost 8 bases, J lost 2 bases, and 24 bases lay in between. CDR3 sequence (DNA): TGCGCCAGTGGGCGGCTGGGGACTCCCGACTTCACAGATACGCAGTATTTT. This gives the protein CASGRLGTPDFTDTQYF. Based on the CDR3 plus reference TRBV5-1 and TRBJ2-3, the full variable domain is KAGVTQTPRYLIKTRGQQVTLSCSPISGHRSVSWYQQTPGQGLQFLFEYFSETQRNKGNFPGRFSGRQFSNSRSEMNVSTLELGDSALYLCASGRLGTPDFTDTQYFGPGTRLTVL.

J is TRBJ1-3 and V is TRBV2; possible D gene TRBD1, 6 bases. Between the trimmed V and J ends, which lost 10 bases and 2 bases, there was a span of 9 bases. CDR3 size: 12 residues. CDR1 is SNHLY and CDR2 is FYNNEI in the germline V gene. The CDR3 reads CANRDTGNTIYF. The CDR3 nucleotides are TGTGCCAACAGGGACACTGGAAACACCATATATTTT.

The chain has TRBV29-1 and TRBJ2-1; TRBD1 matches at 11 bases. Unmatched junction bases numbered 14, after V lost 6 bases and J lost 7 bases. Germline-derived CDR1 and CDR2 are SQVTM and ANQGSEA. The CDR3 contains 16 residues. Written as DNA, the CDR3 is TGCAGCGTCGCCGGCTATCCGGGACAGGGGGGAAATGAGCAGTTCTTC. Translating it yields CSVAGYPGQGGNEQFF.

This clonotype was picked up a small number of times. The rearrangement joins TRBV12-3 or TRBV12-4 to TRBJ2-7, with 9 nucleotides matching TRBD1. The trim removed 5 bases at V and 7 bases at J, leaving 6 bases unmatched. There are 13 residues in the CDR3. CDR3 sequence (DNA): TGTGCCAGCAGTATAAACAGGGGGCGTGAGCAGTACTTC. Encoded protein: CASSINRGREQYF.

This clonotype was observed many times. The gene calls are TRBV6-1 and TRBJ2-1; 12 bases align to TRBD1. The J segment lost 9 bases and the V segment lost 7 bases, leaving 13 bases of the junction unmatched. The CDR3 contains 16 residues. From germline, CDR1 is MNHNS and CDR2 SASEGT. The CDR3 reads CASTKPIGTGGFEQFF. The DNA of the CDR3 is TGTGCCAGCACCAAGCCGATTGGGACAGGGGGCTTTGAGCAGTTCTTC.

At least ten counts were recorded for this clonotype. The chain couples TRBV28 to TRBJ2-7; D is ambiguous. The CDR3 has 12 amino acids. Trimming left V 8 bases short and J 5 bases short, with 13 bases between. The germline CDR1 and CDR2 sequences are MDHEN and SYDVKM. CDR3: CASGEWVHEQYF. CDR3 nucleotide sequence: TGTGCCAGCGGAGAGTGGGTGCACGAGCAGTACTTC.

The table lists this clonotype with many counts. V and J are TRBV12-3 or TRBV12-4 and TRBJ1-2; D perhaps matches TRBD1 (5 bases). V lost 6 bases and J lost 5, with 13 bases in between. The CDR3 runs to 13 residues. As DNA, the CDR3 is TGTGCCAGCAGGACCGGGACGGAGTATGGCTACACCTTC. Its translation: CASRTGTEYGYTF.

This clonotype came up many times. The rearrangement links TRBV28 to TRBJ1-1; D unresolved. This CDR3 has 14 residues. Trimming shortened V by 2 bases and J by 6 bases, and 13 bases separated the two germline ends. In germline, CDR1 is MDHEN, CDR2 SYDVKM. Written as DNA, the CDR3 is TGTGCCAGCAGTTTAGGTCTCGACAATTCTGAAGCTTTCTTT. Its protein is CASSLGLDNSEAFF.

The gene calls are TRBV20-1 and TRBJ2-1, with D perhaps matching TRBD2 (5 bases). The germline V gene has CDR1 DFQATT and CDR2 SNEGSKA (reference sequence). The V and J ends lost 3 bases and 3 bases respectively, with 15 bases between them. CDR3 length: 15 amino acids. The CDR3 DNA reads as TGCAGTGCTAGCGCTTGGCGGGTACACTACAATGAGCAGTTCTTC. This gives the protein CSASAWRVHYNEQFF.

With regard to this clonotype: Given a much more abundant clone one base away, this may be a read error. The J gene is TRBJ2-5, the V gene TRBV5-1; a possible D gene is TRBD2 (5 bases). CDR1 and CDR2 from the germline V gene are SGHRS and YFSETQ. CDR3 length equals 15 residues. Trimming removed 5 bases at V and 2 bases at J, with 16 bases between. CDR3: CASRYAGNRQETQYF. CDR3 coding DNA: TGCGCCAGCAGATACGCCGGGAACCGACAAGAGACCCAGTACTTC. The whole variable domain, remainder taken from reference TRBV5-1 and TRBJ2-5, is KAGVTQTPRYLIKTRGQQVTLSCSPISGHRSVSWYQQTPGQGLQFLFEYFSETQRNKGNFPGRFSGRQFSNSRSEMNVSTLELGDSALYLCASRYAGNRQETQYFGPGTRLLVL.

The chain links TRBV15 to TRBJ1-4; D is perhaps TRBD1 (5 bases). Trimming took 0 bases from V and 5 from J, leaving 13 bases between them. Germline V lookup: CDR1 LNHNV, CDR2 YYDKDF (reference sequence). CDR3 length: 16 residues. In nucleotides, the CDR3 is TGTGCCACCAGCAGAGAAGGGGCCCTTCTCAATGAAAAACTGTTTTTT. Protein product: CATSREGALLNEKLFF. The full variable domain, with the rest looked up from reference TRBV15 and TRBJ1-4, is DAMVIQNPRYQVTQFGKPVTLSCSQTLNHNVMYWYQQKSSQAPKLLFHYYDKDFNNEADTPDNFQSRRPNTSFCFLDIRSPGLGDTAMYLCATSREGALLNEKLFFGSGTQLSVL.

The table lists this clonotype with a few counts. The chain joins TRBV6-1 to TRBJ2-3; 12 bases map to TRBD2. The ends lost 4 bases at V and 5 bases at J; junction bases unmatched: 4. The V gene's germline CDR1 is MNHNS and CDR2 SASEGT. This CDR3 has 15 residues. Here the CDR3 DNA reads TGTGCCAGCAGTGTACTAGCGGGAGGTAAAGATACGCAGTATTTT. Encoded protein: CASSVLAGGKDTQYF.

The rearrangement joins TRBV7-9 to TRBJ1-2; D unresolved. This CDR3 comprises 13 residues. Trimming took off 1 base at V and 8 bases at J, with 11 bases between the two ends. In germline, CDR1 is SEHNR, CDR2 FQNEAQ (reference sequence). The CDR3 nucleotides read TGTGCCAGCAGCTTAGGGCCGGCATCGGGCTACACCTTC. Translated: CASSLGPASGYTF.

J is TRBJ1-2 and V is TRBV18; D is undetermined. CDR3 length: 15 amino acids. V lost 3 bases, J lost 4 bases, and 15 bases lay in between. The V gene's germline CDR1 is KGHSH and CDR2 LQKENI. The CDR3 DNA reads TGTGCCAGCTCACCGGGCCCGGGAGGATCCTATGGCTACACCTTC. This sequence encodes CASSPGPGGSYGYTF.

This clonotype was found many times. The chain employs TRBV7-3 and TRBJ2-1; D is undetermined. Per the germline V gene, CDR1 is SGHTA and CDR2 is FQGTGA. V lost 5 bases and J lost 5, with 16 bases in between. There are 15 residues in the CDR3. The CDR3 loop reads CASSRFGVVDNEQFF. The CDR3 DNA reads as TGTGCCAGCAGCCGTTTTGGAGTCGTCGACAATGAGCAGTTCTTC.

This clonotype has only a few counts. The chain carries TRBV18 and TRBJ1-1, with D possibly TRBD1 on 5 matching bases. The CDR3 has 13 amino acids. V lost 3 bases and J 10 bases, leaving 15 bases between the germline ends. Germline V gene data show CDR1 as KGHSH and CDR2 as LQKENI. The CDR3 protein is CASSPNAGERAFF. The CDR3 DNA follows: TGTGCCAGCTCACCTAATGCGGGGGAGCGAGCTTTCTTT. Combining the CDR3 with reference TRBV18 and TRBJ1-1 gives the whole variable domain NAGVMQNPRHLVRRRGQEARLRCSPMKGHSHVYWYRQLPEEGLKFMVYLQKENIIDESGMPKERFSAEFPKEGPSILRIQQVVRGDSAAYFCASSPNAGERAFFGQGTRLTVV.

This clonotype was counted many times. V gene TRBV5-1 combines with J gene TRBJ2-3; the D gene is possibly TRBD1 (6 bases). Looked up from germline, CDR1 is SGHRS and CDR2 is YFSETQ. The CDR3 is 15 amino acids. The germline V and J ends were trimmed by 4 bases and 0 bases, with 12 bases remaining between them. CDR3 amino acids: CASSPMDRSTDTQYF. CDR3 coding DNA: TGCGCCAGCAGCCCGATGGACAGAAGCACAGATACGCAGTATTTT.

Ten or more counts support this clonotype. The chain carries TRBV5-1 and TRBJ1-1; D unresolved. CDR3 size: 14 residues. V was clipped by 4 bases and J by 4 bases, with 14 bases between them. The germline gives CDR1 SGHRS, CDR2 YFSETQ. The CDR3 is CASSPRPGGTEAFF. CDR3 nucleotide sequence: TGCGCCAGCAGCCCGAGACCGGGAGGCACTGAAGCTTTCTTT.